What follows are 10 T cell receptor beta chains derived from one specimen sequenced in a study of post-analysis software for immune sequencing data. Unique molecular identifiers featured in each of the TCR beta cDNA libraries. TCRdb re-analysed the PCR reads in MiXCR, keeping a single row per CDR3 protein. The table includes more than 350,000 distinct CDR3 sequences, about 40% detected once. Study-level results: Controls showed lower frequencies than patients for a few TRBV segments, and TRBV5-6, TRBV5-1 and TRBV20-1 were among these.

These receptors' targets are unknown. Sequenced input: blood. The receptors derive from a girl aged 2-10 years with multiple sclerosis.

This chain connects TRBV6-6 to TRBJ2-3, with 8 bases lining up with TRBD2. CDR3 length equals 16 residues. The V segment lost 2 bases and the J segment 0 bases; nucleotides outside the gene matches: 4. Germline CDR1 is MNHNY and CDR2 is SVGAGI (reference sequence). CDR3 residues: CASSYREGHSTDTQYF. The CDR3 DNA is TGTGCCAGCAGTTACCGGGAGGGCCATAGCACAGATACGCAGTATTTT.

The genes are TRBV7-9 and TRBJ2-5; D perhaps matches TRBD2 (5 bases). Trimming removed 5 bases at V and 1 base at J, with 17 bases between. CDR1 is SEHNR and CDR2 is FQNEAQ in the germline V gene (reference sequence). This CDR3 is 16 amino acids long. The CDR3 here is CASSPRLDSPQETQYF. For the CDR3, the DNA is TGTGCCAGCAGCCCACGACTGGACTCCCCCCAAGAGACCCAGTACTTC.

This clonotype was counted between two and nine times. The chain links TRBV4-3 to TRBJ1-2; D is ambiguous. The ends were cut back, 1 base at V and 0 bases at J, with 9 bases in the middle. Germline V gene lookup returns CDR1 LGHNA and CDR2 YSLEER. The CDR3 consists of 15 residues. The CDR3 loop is CASSQVGHSNYGYTF. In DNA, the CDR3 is TGCGCCAGCAGCCAAGTAGGTCACTCTAACTATGGCTACACCTTC.

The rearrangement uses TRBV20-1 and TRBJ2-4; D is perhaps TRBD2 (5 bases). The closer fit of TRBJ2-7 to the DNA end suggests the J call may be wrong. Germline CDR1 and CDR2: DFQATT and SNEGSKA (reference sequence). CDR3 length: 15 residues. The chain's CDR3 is CSARSPRSPRGEQYF. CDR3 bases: TGCAGTGCTCGTAGCCCCAGGTCGCCTCGGGGCGAGCAGTACTTC.

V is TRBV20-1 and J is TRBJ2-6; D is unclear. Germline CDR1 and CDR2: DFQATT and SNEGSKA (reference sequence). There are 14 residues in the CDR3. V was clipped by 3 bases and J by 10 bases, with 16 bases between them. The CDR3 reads CSARTAAAGNVLTF. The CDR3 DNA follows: TGCAGTGCTAGGACGGCGGCTGCTGGGAACGTCCTGACTTTC.

DNA for the CDR3: TGTGCCAGCAGCAAGTGGGGGCGGGGCAATGAGCAGTTCTTC. Its translation is CASSKWGRGNEQFF. The V and J genes are TRBV27 and TRBJ2-1; either TRBD1 or TRBD2 may supply D (6 bases each). V lost 6 bases to trimming and J lost 6 bases, with 15 bases between them. The CDR3 spans 14 residues. CDR1 and CDR2 (germline): MNHEY, SMNVEV (reference sequence).

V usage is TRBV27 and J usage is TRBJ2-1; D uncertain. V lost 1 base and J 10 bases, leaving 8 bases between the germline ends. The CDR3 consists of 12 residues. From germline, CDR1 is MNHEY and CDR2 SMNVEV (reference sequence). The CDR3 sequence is CASSLLNREQFF. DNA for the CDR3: TGTGCCAGCAGTTTATTAAATAGAGAGCAGTTCTTC.

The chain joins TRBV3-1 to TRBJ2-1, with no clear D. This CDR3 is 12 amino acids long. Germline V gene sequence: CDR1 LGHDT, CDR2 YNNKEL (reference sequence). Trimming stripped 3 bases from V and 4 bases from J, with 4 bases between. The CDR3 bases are TGTGCCAGCAGCCAGTTTTACAATGAGCAGTTCTTC. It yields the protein CASSQFYNEQFF.

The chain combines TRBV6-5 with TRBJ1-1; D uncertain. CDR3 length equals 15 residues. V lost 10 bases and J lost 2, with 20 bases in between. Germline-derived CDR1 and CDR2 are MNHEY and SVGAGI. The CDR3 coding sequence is TGTGCCACCAATCAATGGGAGGGTTATAACACTGAAGCTTTCTTT. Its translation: CATNQWEGYNTEAFF.

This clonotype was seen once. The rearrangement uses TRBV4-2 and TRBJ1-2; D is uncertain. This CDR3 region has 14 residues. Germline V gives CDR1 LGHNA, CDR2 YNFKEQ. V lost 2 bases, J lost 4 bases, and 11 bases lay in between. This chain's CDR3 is CASSQQTDFYGYTF. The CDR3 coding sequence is TGTGCCAGCAGCCAACAGACGGATTTCTATGGCTACACCTTC.